This section outlines one TCR beta chain sequence together with its context. The antigen remains undetermined. V gave up 10 bases and J gave up 4 bases, with 11 bases separating them. Germline values: CDR1 MDHEN, CDR2 SYDVKM. There are 12 residues in the CDR3. The sample comes from a study of shared clonotypes between healthy human individuals. General study points: What rarefaction showed was incomplete sorted-subset sequencing despite large depth.

Measured with immunoSEQ multiplex PCR; TCRdb has only the in-frame clones, and not every one. Among roughly 1.4 million clones listed, around 98.5% were seen once. The receptor was derived from a man aged 25 to 40 in good health. The sample was naive CD4+ T cells sorted from blood. Subset: CD45RA+ positively selected. The J gene is TRBJ1-5, the V gene TRBV28; the D gene is possibly TRBD1 (5 bases). CDR3 region: CAIERGNQPQHF. DNA for the CDR3: TGTGCCATAGAACGGGGGAATCAGCCCCAGCATTTT.